The 20 T cell receptor beta chains in this list originate from one sample, sequenced in a study. MiXCR, run by TCRdb on the 5' RACE reads, gives a single entry per CDR3 protein. Of about 53,000 distinct CDR3 sequences listed, roughly 22% are singletons. The sample consisted of tumor-infiltrating naive CD4+ T cells sorted from the breast tumor. Subset described: naive CD4+ T cells, CD4+CD45RA+CD25-. The receptors originated from a female donor with breast cancer.

The CDR3 region has the DNA TGTGCCAGCAGGGGACTAGCCCTTACCGAGTTCTTC. Residues: CASRGLALTEFF. V gene TRBV28 combines with J gene TRBJ2-1, with TRBD2 matching 9 bases. Trimming removed 6 bases from V and 14 bases from J; junction bases left unmatched: 8. Looked up from germline, CDR1 is MDHEN and CDR2 is SYDVKM. The CDR3 is 12 amino acids.

This clonotype rates as medium-sized. This chain joins TRBV5-1 and TRBJ2-1; 7 bases fit TRBD1. CDR3 length equals 14 residues. Trimming cost V 4 bases and J 7 bases; bases outside gene matches: 8. Germline CDR1 SGHRS, CDR2 YFSETQ. The CDR3 region has the DNA TGCGCCAGCAGCGAACAGGGGATAATGAATGAGCAGTTCTTC. Encoded protein: CASSEQGIMNEQFF.

In its sample, this clonotype was seen a few times. This chain connects TRBV30 to TRBJ1-1; D ambiguous. The CDR3 is made up of 12 amino acids. CDR1 GTSNPN and CDR2 SVGIG come from the germline V gene (reference sequence). V was clipped by 0 bases and J by 11 bases, with 13 bases between them. CDR3 amino acids: CAWSVLRREAFF. The CDR3 region has the DNA TGTGCCTGGAGTGTACTTCGAAGGGAGGCTTTCTTT.

CDR3 sequence reads: CSARAPWGDSYEQYF. Here the CDR3 DNA reads TGCAGTGCTAGAGCCCCTTGGGGGGACTCCTACGAGCAGTACTTC. The chain employs TRBV20-1 and TRBJ2-7, with D maybe TRBD2 (6 bases). Germline V gene sequence: CDR1 DFQATT, CDR2 SNEGSKA (reference sequence). V lost 1 base and J 0 bases, leaving 13 bases between the germline ends. This CDR3 region has 15 residues.

The chain carries TRBV20-1 and TRBJ2-3; 8 positions agree with TRBD2. The CDR3 has 14 residues. The V gene end was trimmed by 5 bases and the J gene end by 11 bases; junction bases not matched to a gene: 15. Germline V gene data show CDR1 as DFQATT and CDR2 as SNEGSKA (reference sequence). The CDR3 protein is CSALEAHGTREQYF. CDR3 in DNA: TGCAGTGCTCTCGAGGCCCATGGGACTAGGGAGCAGTATTTT.

The count of this clonotype is one. The rearrangement joins TRBV3-1 to TRBJ2-6; 7 bases agree with TRBD1. Germline-derived CDR1 and CDR2 are LGHDT and YNNKEL (reference sequence). With 4 bases clipped from V and 0 bases from J, the junction kept 12 bases outside the gene matches. The CDR3 spans 19 residues. This CDR3 is CASSRGLGGVSSGANVLTF. CDR3 bases: TGTGCCAGCAGCCGGGGATTAGGGGGCGTTAGCTCTGGGGCCAACGTCCTGACTTTC.

This clonotype was seen only a few times. This chain joins TRBV10-3 and TRBJ2-5; 9 nucleotides match TRBD2. Losses at the gene ends were 3 bases for V and 2 bases for J; bases not matched to a gene: 7. Germline CDR1 ENHRY, CDR2 SYGVKD. The CDR3 covers 16 residues. This CDR3 reads CAISDLAGGNQETQYF. CDR3 sequence (DNA): TGTGCCATCAGTGACCTGGCGGGAGGGAATCAAGAGACCCAGTACTTC.

The rearrangement joins TRBV5-5 to TRBJ1-2, with D unresolved. CDR1 and CDR2 (germline): SGHKS, YYEKEE (reference sequence). The V and J ends lost 0 bases and 0 bases respectively, with 6 bases between them. CDR3 length: 14 amino acids. This chain's CDR3 is CASSLEVANYGYTF. DNA for the CDR3: TGTGCCAGCAGCTTGGAGGTCGCTAACTATGGCTACACCTTC.

This clonotype has just a few counts. The rearrangement joins TRBV20-1 to TRBJ2-7; weak D call: TRBD1 (6 bases). CDR3 length: 12 amino acids. Germline CDR1 DFQATT, CDR2 SNEGSKA (reference sequence). V was shortened by 8 bases and J by 4 bases, with 15 bases between the two germline ends. The CDR3: CSSSLRGYEQYF. The CDR3 region has the DNA TGCAGTTCCTCCCTCAGGGGTTACGAGCAGTACTTC.

This clonotype turned up a few times. The V gene is TRBV7-2, the J gene TRBJ1-3; D remains ambiguous. The length of the CDR3 is 14 residues. Germline V gives CDR1 SGHTA, CDR2 FQGNSA. V lost 1 base, J lost 0 bases, and 4 bases lay in between. CDR3 sequence: CASSLVSSGNTIYF. In DNA form, the CDR3 reads TGTGCCAGCAGCTTAGTCAGCTCTGGAAACACCATATATTTT.

This clonotype was seen at least ten times. The chain joins TRBV20-1 to TRBJ2-1; 10 bases match TRBD2. The CDR3 is 14 amino acids. CDR1 is DFQATT, CDR2 SNEGSKA, per germline (reference sequence). V dropped 8 bases and J dropped 7; count of bases not matched to a gene: 11. The CDR3 DNA reads TGCAGTCCGGCGCCTAGCGGGAGTCGGAATGAGCAGTTCTTC. Its translation: CSPAPSGSRNEQFF.

The chain has TRBV5-1 and TRBJ2-7, with D uncertain. This CDR3 comprises 13 residues. CDR1 SGHRS and CDR2 YFSETQ come from the germline V gene. V lost 5 bases and J 0 bases, leaving 9 bases between the germline ends. CDR3 nucleotide sequence: TGCGCCAGCAGGGCAGGTTACTCCTACGAGCAGTACTTC. This translates into CASRAGYSYEQYF.

About this clonotype: One junction end does not reproduce the germline sequence, and a read error may be involved. The chain is built from TRBV7-7 and TRBJ2-1; 11 nucleotides align to TRBD1. CDR3 length equals 13 residues. Germline V lookup: CDR1 SSHAT, CDR2 FNYEAQ (reference sequence). The CDR3 sequence: CASSRDRGNEQFF. The CDR3 DNA reads as TGTGCTAGCAGTCGGGACAGGGGGAATGAGCAGTTCTTC.

This clonotype was counted a few times. The rearrangement uses TRBV29-1 and TRBJ1-1; TRBD1 might be the D (5 bases). V lost 2 bases and J lost 2, with 9 bases in between. This CDR3 region has 13 residues. CDR1 is SQVTM, CDR2 ANQGSEA, per germline. CDR3 DNA sequence: TGCAGCGTTGAACGGGGGTTTAACACTGAAGCTTTCTTT. Translating it yields CSVERGFNTEAFF. The variable domain in full, completed from reference TRBV29-1 and TRBJ1-1, reads SAVISQKPSRDICQRGTSLTIQCQVDSQVTMMFWYRQQPGQSLTLIATANQGSEATYESGFVIDKFPISRPNLTFSTLTVSNMSPEDSSIYLCSVERGFNTEAFFGQGTRLTVV.

This clonotype was observed a few times. The chain is built from TRBV7-2 and TRBJ1-2, with TRBD1 matching over 8 bases. Per the germline V gene, CDR1 is SGHTA and CDR2 is FQGNSA. This CDR3 is built from 16 residues. J gave up 4 bases and V 1 base, and 8 bases lay outside the gene matches. Here the CDR3 DNA reads TGTGCCAGCAGCTTAGATCGTTCCGGGACAGGCTATGGCTACACCTTC. Residues: CASSLDRSGTGYGYTF.

The V gene is TRBV7-3, the J gene TRBJ2-2; no firm D call. The length of the CDR3 is 13 residues. V was pared by 1 base and J by 7 bases, with 7 bases between. Germline CDR1 and CDR2: SGHTA and FQGTGA. CDR3 in DNA: TGTGCCAGCAGCTTAAGGGTTGACGGGGAGCTGTTTTTT. Its protein product is CASSLRVDGELFF.

The sample holds a few counts of this clonotype. The chain uses TRBV5-1 and TRBJ2-3; TRBD1 or TRBD2 may be the D gene (5 bases each). CDR1 is SGHRS and CDR2 is YFSETQ in the germline V gene. The CDR3 is made up of 16 amino acids. Deletions cut 1 base from V and 2 bases from J, with 14 bases between. The CDR3, as DNA: TGCGCCAGCAGCTTGTTGTCGGGACCTCTCACAGATACGCAGTATTTT. Its protein is CASSLLSGPLTDTQYF. The full variable domain, rest sourced from reference TRBV5-1 and TRBJ2-3, is KAGVTQTPRYLIKTRGQQVTLSCSPISGHRSVSWYQQTPGQGLQFLFEYFSETQRNKGNFPGRFSGRQFSNSRSEMNVSTLELGDSALYLCASSLLSGPLTDTQYFGPGTRLTVL.

The rearrangement joins TRBV24-1 to TRBJ1-2, with D hard to call. CDR3 length equals 14 residues. Germline-derived CDR1 and CDR2 are KGHDR and SFDVKD. The V and J ends lost 5 bases and 4 bases respectively, with 13 bases between them. Here the CDR3 reads CATSAWPGPYGYTF. CDR3 DNA sequence: TGTGCCACCAGTGCTTGGCCCGGTCCCTATGGCTACACCTTC.

This clonotype turned up a few times. The chain recombines TRBV27 with TRBJ2-7, with TRBD1 as a possible D gene (5 bases). Germline CDR1 MNHEY, CDR2 SMNVEV (reference sequence). This CDR3 comprises 13 residues. The germline V and J ends were trimmed by 7 bases and 3 bases, with 13 bases remaining between them. CDR3 protein: CASKTYRSYEQYF. CDR3 coding DNA: TGTGCCAGCAAGACTTACAGGAGCTACGAGCAGTACTTC.

There are many counts of this clonotype. The rearrangement links TRBV20-1 to TRBJ2-1; 10 bases line up with TRBD2. The length of the CDR3 is 14 residues. V shed 4 bases, J shed 2 bases, and the junction held 2 bases outside the gene matches. Germline V CDR1 and CDR2: DFQATT, SNEGSKA (reference sequence). This CDR3 reads CSATSGSPYNEQFF. The CDR3 DNA is TGCAGTGCTACTAGCGGGAGCCCCTACAATGAGCAGTTCTTC.